These 10 T cell receptor beta chains share one sample of origin, sequenced in a study of cytomegalovirus exposure and HLA in healthy donors. Vbeta (60) and Jbeta (13) primers were used in the PCR. Profiling relied on immunoSEQ multiplex PCR, and the TCRdb table lists in-frame clones only, not all of them. The data hold about 160,000 clones, with approximately 84% observed a single time. Sequencing used PBMCs. The receptors here all came from a male donor in good health and CMV-seropositive.

Here the CDR3 reads CASSTRLAGETQYF. The CDR3 nucleotides are TGTGCCAGCAGCACCCGCCTGGCGGGAGAGACCCAGTACTTC. This rearrangement joins TRBV7-2 to TRBJ2-5, with D maybe TRBD2 (5 bases). This CDR3 region has 14 residues. In germline, CDR1 is SGHTA, CDR2 FQGNSA. The V gene lost 5 bases and the J gene lost 4 bases, with 14 bases spanning the gap.

The rearrangement links TRBV30 to TRBJ2-3, with 7 bases aligning to TRBD2. Trimming took 3 bases from V and 2 from J; bases not matched to a gene: 5. The V gene's germline CDR1 is GTSNPN and CDR2 SVGIG (reference sequence). This CDR3 contains 14 residues. CDR3 sequence (DNA): TGTGCCTGGAGAGAAAGCGGGAACACAGATACGCAGTATTTT. It codes for CAWRESGNTDTQYF.

The rearrangement links TRBV6-6 to TRBJ2-3, with a weak D call TRBD1 (6 bases). CDR1 MNHNY and CDR2 SVGAGI come from the germline V gene (reference sequence). The CDR3 has 14 residues. Trimming removed 6 bases at V and 7 bases at J, with 17 bases between. The CDR3 DNA reads TGTGCCAGCAGCCTCGACGGTCAGGGGAATACGCAGTATTTT. Translating it yields CASSLDGQGNTQYF.

The rearrangement joins TRBV27 to TRBJ2-3; no definite D call. V lost 3 bases, J lost 2 bases, and 6 bases lay in between. This CDR3 region has 13 residues. CDR1 MNHEY and CDR2 SMNVEV come from the germline V gene (reference sequence). The CDR3 DNA reads TGTGCCAGCAGTTTTTCTTACACAGATACGCAGTATTTT. Residues: CASSFSYTDTQYF.

The CDR3 sequence is CASTRSVAASYNEQFF. CDR3 DNA: TGTGCCAGCACGCGGTCCGTGGCGGCCTCCTACAATGAGCAGTTCTTC. J is TRBJ2-1 and V is TRBV14; D uncertain. CDR3 size: 16 residues. V lost 7 bases and J lost 0, with 16 bases in between. Per germline, CDR1 SGHDN and CDR2 FVKESK. The whole variable domain, filled in from reference TRBV14 and TRBJ2-1, reads EAGVTQFPSHSVIEKGQTVTLRCDPISGHDNLYWYRRVMGKEIKFLLHFVKESKQDESGMPNNRFLAERTGGTYSTLKVQPAELEDSGVYFCASTRSVAASYNEQFFGPGTRLTVL.

The V and J genes are TRBV6-5 and TRBJ2-7; 11 bases are a match to TRBD2. V shed 6 bases, J shed 7 bases, and the junction held 8 bases outside the gene matches. The CDR3 consists of 14 residues. Germline CDR1 and CDR2: MNHEY and SVGAGI. The CDR3, as DNA: TGTGCCAGCAGCAATAGCGGGAGGGCGCGGGAGCAGTACTTC. Translation: CASSNSGRAREQYF.

This chain joins TRBV5-1 and TRBJ2-5, with 7 bases lining up with TRBD1. The J call may be incorrect, as the DNA end agrees better with TRBJ2-7. Germline V gene sequence: CDR1 SGHRS, CDR2 YFSETQ. This CDR3 is 18 amino acids long. CDR3 amino acids: CASSLKDFGAGGIYEQYF. As DNA, the CDR3 is TGCGCCAGCAGCTTAAAGGACTTCGGCGCAGGGGGAATCTACGAGCAGTACTTC.

The rearrangement uses TRBV7-2 and TRBJ2-7, with 10 bases aligning to TRBD1. Germline CDR1 reads SGHTA; CDR2 reads FQGNSA. The length of the CDR3 is 14 residues. The J segment lost 3 bases and the V segment lost 3 bases, leaving 2 bases of the junction unmatched. CDR3 amino acids: CASSLTGGLYEQYF. In DNA form, the CDR3 reads TGTGCCAGCAGCTTGACAGGGGGCCTCTACGAGCAGTACTTC.

The genes are TRBV14 and TRBJ2-5; D not resolved. V dropped 3 bases and J dropped 9 bases, with 14 bases sitting between them. The CDR3 covers 13 residues. Per germline, CDR1 SGHDN and CDR2 FVKESK. This CDR3 reads CASSQYQKAAQYF. The CDR3 DNA is TGTGCCAGCAGCCAGTATCAAAAGGCGGCCCAGTACTTC.

J is TRBJ2-5 and V is TRBV27; 9 bases match TRBD2. The V and J ends lost 2 bases and 3 bases, in that order; junction bases with no gene match: 7. The CDR3 consists of 16 residues. Germline V CDR1 and CDR2: MNHEY, SMNVEV (reference sequence). The DNA of the CDR3 is TGTGCCAGCAGTTTAAGGGCGGGAGGGCCAGAAGAGACCCAGTACTTC. Translation: CASSLRAGGPEETQYF.